This T cell receptor (beta chain) is drawn from a study of blood T cell repertoires in COVID-19. About the research overall: T cells, B-cell-depleted T cells, or PBMCs supplied cDNA or gDNA.

The table came from immunoSEQ multiplex PCR; TCRdb's copy has only in-frame clones and leaves some out. The sample gives about 380,000 clones, about 89% of which show up once; 1% to 1.5% is in the top ten. Germline CDR1 LGHNA, CDR2 YNFKEQ. This CDR3 comprises 18 residues. J gave up 4 bases and V 1 base, and 12 bases lay outside the gene matches. This study enrolled people aged 18 to 89 from about two dozen US geographic areas. Participants' own reports of clinical history determined their cohort assignment. Sequenced input: PBMCs or T cells enriched from blood (not recorded which). The TCR originated in a man aged 25 to 40 who had recovered from COVID-19. The rearrangement links TRBV4-2 to TRBJ1-4; 7 bases agree with TRBD1. The DNA for the CDR3 is TGTGCCAGCAGCCAAGGCGAGGGAACAGGGGCCTTTAATGAAAAACTGTTTTTT. Amino acid sequence: CASSQGEGTGAFNEKLFF.